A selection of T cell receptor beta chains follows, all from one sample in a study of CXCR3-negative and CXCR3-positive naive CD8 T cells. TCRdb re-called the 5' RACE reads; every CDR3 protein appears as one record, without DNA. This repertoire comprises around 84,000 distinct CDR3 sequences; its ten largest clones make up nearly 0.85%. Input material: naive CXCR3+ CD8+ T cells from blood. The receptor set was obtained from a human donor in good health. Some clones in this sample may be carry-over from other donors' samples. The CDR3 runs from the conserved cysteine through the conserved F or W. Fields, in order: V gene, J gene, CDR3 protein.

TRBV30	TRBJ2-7	CAWTGGYEQYF
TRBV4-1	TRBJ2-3	CASSPSGGASDTQYF
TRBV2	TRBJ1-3	CASTTGNTIYF
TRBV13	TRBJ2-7	CASSRRGFYEQYF
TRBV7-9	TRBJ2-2	CASSDRGDNTGELFF
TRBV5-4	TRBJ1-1	CTSSTPTEAFF
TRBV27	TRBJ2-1	CASAGTGGRNEQFF
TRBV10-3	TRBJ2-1	CAIRRDTGAKFF
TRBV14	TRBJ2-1	CASSQVFRDEQFF
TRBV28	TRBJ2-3	CASSLREYTDTQYF
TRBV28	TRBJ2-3	CASRPSGPSWDTQYF
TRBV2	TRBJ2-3	CASSWDYTEETTDTQYF
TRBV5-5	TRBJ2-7	CASSLGQGGGYEQYF
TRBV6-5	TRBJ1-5	CASSYSYSNLDQPQHF
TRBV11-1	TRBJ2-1	CASSGGTDEQFF
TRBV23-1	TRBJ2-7	CASSHLAGTGVEQYF
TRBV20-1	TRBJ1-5	CSASAPGQLNQPQHF